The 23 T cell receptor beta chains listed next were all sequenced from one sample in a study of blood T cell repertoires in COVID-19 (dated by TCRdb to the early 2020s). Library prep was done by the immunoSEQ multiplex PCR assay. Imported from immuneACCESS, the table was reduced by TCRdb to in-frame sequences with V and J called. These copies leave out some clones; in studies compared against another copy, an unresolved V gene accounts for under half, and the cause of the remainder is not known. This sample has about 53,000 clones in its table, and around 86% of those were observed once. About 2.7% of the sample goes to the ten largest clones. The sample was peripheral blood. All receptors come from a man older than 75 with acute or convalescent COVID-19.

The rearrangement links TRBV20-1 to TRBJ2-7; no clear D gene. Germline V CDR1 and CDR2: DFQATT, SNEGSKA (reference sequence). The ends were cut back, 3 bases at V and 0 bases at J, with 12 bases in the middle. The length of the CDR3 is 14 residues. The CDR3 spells CSASNRRSSYEQYF. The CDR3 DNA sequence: TGCAGTGCTAGTAATCGAAGGAGCTCCTACGAGCAGTACTTC.

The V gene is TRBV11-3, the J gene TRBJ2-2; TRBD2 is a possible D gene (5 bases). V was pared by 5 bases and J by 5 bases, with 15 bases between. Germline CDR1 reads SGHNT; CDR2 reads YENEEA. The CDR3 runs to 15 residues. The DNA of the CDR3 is TGTGCCAGCAGCCCACGGTCTAGCAAGACCGGGGAGCTGTTTTTT. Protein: CASSPRSSKTGELFF.

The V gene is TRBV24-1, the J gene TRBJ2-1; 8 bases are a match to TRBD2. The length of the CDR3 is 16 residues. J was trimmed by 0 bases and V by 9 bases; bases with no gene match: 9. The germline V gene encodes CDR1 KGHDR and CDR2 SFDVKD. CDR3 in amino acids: CATPLKRGPSYNEQFF. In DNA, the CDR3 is TGTGCCACCCCACTTAAGCGGGGGCCCTCCTACAATGAGCAGTTCTTC.

CDR3 sequence reads: CASSRQENQPQHF. Written as DNA, the CDR3 is TGTGCCAGTAGTAGACAGGAAAATCAGCCCCAGCATTTT. The V call is TRBV19, the J call TRBJ1-5; D is possibly TRBD1 (6 bases). The length of the CDR3 is 13 residues. Trimming took 4 bases from V and 4 from J, leaving 8 bases between them. Germline lookup yields CDR1 LNHDA and CDR2 SQIVND (reference sequence).

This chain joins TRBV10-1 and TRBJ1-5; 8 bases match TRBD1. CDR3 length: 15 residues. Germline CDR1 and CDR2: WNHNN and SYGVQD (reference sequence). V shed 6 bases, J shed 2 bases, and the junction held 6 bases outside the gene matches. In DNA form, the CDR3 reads TGCGCCAGCAGGCAACCGGGACAGGGCAATCAGCCCCAGCATTTT. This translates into CASRQPGQGNQPQHF.

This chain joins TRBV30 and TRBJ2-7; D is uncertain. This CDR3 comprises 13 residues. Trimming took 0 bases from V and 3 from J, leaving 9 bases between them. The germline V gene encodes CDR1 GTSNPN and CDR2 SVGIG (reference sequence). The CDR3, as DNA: TGTGCCTGGAGTGTAAGCGTTTACTACGAGCAGTACTTC. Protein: CAWSVSVYYEQYF.

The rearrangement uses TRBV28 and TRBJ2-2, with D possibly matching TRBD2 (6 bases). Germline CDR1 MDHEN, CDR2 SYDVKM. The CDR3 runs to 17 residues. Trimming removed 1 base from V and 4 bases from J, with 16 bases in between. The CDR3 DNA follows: TGTGCCAGCAGTTTATATCCGCGGTTGGGAGGCACCGGGGAGCTGTTTTTT. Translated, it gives CASSLYPRLGGTGELFF.

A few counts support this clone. The CDR3 sequence: CASSYSRVREAFF. In nucleotides, the CDR3 is TGTGCCAGCAGTTACTCGAGAGTGCGGGAAGCTTTCTTT. V and J are TRBV6-5 and TRBJ1-1; no clear D. The V gene's germline CDR1 is MNHEY and CDR2 SVGAGI. This CDR3 has 13 residues. Trimming removed 0 bases from V and 8 bases from J, with 10 bases in between.

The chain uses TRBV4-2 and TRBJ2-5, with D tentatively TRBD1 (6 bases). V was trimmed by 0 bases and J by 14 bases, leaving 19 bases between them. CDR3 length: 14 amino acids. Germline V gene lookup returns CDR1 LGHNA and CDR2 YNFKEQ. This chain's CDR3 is CASSQDRGTSRAYF. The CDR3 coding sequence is TGTGCCAGCAGCCAAGACAGAGGGACATCTAGGGCTTACTTC.

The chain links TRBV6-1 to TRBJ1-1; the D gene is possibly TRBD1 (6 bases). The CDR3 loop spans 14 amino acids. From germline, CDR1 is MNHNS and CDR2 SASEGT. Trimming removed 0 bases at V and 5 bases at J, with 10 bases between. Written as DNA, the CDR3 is TGTGCCAGCAGTGAAGCGCATACAGGGACTGAAGCTTTCTTT. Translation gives CASSEAHTGTEAFF.

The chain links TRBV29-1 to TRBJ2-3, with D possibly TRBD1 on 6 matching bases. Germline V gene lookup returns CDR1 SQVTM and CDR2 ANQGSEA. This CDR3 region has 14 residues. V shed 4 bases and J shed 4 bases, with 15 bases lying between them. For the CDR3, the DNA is TGCAGCGTTGGGCGAAGCAGGGGAGCAGATACGCAGTATTTT. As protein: CSVGRSRGADTQYF.

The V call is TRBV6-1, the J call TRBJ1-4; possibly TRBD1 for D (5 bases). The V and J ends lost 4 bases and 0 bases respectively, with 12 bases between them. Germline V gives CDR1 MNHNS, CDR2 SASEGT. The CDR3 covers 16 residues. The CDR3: CASSVQGFATNEKLFF. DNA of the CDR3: TGTGCCAGCAGTGTCCAGGGATTTGCAACTAATGAAAAACTGTTTTTT.

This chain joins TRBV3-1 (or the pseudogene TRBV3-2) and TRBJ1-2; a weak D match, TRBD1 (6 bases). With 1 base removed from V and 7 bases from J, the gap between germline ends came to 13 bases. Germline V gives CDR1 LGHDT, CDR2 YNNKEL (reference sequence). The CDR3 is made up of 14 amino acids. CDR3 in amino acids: CASSQVARGGGYTF. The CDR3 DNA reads TGTGCCAGCAGCCAAGTAGCGAGAGGGGGTGGCTACACCTTC.

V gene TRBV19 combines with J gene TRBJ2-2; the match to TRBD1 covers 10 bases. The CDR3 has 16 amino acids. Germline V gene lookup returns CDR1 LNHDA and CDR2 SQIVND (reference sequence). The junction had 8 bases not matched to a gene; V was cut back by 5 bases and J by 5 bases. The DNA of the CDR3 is TGTGCCAGTAGTCCCCGACAGGGGGCGGGGACCGGGGAGCTGTTTTTT. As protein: CASSPRQGAGTGELFF.

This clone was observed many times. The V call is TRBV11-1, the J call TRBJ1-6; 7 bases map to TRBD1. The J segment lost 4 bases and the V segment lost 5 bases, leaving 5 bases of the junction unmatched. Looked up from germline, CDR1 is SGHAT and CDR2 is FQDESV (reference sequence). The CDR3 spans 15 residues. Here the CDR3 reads CASSPDRAYNSPLHF. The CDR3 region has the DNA TGTGCCAGCAGCCCAGACAGGGCTTATAATTCACCCCTCCACTTT.

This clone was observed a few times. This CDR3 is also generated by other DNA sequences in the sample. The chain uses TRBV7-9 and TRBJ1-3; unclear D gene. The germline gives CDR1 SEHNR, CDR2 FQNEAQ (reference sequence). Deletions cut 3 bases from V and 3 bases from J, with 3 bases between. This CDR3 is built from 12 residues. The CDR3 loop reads CASSFNGNTIYF. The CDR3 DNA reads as TGTGCCAGCAGCTTTAATGGAAACACCATATATTTT.

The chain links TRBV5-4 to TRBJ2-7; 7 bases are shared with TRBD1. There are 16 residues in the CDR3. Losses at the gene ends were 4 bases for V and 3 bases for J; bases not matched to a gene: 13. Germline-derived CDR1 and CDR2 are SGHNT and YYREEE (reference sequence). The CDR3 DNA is TGTGCCAGCAGCATATCAGGGGGTAGGGTTGGCTACGAGCAGTACTTC. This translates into CASSISGGRVGYEQYF.

The CDR3 sequence: CASSIVPVSGANVLTF. CDR3 nucleotide sequence: TGTGCCAGTAGTATAGTGCCAGTTTCTGGGGCCAACGTCCTGACTTTC. This rearrangement joins TRBV19 to TRBJ2-6; unclear D gene. V lost 1 base and J lost 1, with 8 bases in between. The CDR3 consists of 16 residues. Germline V gene data show CDR1 as LNHDA and CDR2 as SQIVND (reference sequence).

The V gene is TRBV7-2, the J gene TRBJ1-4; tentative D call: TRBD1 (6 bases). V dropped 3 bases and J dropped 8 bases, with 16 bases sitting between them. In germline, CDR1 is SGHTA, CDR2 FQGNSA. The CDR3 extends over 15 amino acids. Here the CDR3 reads CASSFGQGSREKLFF. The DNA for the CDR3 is TGTGCCAGCAGCTTCGGGCAGGGGTCACGGGAAAAACTGTTTTTT. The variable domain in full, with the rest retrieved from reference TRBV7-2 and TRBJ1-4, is GAGVSQSPSNKVTEKGKDVELRCDPISGHTALYWYRQSLGQGLEFLIYFQGNSAPDKSGLPSDRFSAERTGGSVSTLTIQRTQQEDSAVYLCASSFGQGSREKLFFGSGTQLSVL.

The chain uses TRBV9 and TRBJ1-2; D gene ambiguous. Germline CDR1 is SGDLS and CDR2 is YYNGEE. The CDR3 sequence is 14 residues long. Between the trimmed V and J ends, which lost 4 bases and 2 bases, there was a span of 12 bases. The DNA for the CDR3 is TGTGCCAGCAGCCCCGGACGAGGGAACTATGGCTACACCTTC. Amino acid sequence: CASSPGRGNYGYTF.

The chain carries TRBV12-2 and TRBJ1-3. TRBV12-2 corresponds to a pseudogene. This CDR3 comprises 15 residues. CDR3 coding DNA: TGTGCAAGTCGCTTAGTAGCGCCCTCTGGAAACACCATATATTTT. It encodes CASRLVAPSGNTIYF.

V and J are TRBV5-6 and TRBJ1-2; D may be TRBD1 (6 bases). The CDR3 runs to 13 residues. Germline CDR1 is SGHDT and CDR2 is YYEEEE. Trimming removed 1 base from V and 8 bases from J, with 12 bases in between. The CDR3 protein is CASSLTGPRGYTF. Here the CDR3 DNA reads TGTGCCAGCAGCTTGACAGGGCCTAGGGGCTACACCTTC. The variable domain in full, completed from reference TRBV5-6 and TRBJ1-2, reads DAGVTQSPTHLIKTRGQQVTLRCSPKSGHDTVSWYQQALGQGPQFIFQYYEEEERQRGNFPDRFSGHQFPNYSSELNVNALLLGDSALYLCASSLTGPRGYTFGSGTRLTVV.

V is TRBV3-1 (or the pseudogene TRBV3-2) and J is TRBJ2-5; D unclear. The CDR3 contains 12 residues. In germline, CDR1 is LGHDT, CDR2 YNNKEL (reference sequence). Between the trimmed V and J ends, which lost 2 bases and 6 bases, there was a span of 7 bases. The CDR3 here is CASSQTTQTQYF. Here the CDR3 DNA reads TGTGCCAGCAGCCAAACCACACAGACCCAGTACTTC.